This T cell receptor beta chain was captured in a study of cytomegalovirus exposure and HLA in healthy donors. Study in general: About 85 million unique TCR sequences came from HLA-typed donors in an early release.

In the case of this clone: The target antigen is unknown.

The germline V gene has CDR1 SGHAT and CDR2 FQNNGV. The trim removed 5 bases at V and 6 bases at J, leaving 5 bases unmatched. This CDR3 is built from 13 residues. The PCR was carried out with 60 Vbeta primers and 13 Jbeta primers. Assay: immunoSEQ multiplex PCR; the TCRdb copy retains only in-frame clones and omits some. Among about 140,000 clones listed, 70% to 80% were seen once. Study results and limitations: In an earlier analysis, most TCR beta V segments were productive about 87% or about 30% of the time. Both high specificity and high sensitivity reportedly marked the classifier's diagnosis of cytomegalovirus status.

The clonotype originates from a female donor in good health and CMV-seronegative. The sequencing sample was made of PBMCs. The chain is built from TRBV11-2 and TRBJ2-7; 9 bases line up with TRBD1. The CDR3 sequence: CASSPGQGGEQYF. The CDR3 DNA reads TGTGCCAGCAGCCCGGGACAGGGCGGCGAGCAGTACTTC.